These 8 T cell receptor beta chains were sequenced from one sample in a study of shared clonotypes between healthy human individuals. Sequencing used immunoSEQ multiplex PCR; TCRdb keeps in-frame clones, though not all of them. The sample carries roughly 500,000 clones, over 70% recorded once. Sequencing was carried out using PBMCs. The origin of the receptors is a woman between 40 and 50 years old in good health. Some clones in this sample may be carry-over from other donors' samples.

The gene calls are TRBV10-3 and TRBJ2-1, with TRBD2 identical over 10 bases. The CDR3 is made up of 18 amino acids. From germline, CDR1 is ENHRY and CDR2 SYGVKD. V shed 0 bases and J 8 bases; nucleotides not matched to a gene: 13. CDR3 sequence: CAISESSRGASGSDEQFF. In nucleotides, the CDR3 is TGTGCCATCAGTGAGTCGTCTAGAGGGGCTAGCGGGAGTGATGAGCAGTTCTTC.

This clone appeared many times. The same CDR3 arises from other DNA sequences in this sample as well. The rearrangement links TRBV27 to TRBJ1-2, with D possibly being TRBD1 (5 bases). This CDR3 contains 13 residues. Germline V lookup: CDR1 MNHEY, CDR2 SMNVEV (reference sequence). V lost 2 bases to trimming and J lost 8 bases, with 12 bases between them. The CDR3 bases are TGTGCCAGCAGTTTACAGGGCGGCCCAGGCTACACCTTC. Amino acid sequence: CASSLQGGPGYTF.

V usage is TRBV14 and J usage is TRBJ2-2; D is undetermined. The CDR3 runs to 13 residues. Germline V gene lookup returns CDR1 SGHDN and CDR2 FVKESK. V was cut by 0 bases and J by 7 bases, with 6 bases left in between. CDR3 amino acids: CASSQDLNGELFF. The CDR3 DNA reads TGTGCCAGCAGCCAAGATCTTAACGGGGAGCTGTTTTTT. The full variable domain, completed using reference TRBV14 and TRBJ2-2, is EAGVTQFPSHSVIEKGQTVTLRCDPISGHDNLYWYRRVMGKEIKFLLHFVKESKQDESGMPNNRFLAERTGGTYSTLKVQPAELEDSGVYFCASSQDLNGELFFGEGSRLTVL.

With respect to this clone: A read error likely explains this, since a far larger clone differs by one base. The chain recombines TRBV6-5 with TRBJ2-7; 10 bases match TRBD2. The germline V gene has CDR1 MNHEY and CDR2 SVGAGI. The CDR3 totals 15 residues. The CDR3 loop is CVSAQVAGGSYEQYF. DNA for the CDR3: TGTGTCAGCGCGCAGGTAGCGGGAGGCTCCTACGAGCAGTACTTC.

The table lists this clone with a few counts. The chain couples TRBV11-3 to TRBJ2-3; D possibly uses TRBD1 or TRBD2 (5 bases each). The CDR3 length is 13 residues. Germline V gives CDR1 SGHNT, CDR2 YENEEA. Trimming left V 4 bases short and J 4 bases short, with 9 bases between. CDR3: CASSSRGADTQYF. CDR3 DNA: TGTGCCAGCAGCTCACGAGGGGCAGATACGCAGTATTTT.

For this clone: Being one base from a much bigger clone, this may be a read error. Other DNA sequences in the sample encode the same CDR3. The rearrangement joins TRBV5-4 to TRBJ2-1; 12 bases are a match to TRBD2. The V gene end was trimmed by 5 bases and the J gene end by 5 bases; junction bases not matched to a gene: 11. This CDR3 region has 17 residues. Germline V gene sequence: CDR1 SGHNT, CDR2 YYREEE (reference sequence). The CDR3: CASRNLAGGPKHNEQFF. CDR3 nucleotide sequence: TGTGCCAGCAGAAATCTAGCGGGAGGGCCTAAGCACAATGAGCAGTTCTTC.

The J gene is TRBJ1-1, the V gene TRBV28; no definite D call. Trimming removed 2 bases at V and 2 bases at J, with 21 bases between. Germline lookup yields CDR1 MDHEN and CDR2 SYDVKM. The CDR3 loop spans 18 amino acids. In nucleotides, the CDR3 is TGTGCCAGCAGTTTACCTCGCTCGCTTCGGCGGCCCAACACTGAAGCTTTCTTT. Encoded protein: CASSLPRSLRRPNTEAFF.

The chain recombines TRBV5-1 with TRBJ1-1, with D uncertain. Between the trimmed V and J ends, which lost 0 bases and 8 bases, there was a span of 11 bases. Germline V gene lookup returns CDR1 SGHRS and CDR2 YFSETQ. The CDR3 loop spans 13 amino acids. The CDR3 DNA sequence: TGCGCCAGCAGCTTGGACGCTGGAACCGAAGCTTTCTTT. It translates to CASSLDAGTEAFF.